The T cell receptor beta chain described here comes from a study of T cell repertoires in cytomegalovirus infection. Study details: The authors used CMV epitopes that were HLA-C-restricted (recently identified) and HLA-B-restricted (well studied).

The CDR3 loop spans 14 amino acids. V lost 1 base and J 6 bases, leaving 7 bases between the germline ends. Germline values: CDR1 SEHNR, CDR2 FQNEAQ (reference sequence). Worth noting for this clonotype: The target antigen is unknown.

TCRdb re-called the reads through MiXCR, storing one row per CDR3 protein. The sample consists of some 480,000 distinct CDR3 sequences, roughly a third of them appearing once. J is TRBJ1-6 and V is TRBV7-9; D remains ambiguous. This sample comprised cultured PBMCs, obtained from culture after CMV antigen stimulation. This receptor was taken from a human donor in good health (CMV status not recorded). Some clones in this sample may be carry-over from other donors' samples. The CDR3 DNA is TGTGCCAGCAGCTTAGGGGGATTTAATTCACCCCTCCACTTT. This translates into CASSLGGFNSPLHF. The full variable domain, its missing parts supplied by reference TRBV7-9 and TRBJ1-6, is DTGVSQNPRHKITKRGQNVTFRCDPISEHNRLYWYRQTLGQGPEFLTYFQNEAQLEKSRLLSDRFSAERPKGSFSTLEIQRTEQGDSAMYLCASSLGGFNSPLHFGNGTRLTVT.